These 30 T cell receptor beta chains share one sample of origin, sequenced in a study of cytomegalovirus exposure and HLA in healthy donors. This PCR relied on a set of 60 Vbeta primers and 13 Jbeta primers. Method: immunoSEQ multiplex PCR; TCRdb's copy keeps in-frame clones and lacks some. The data show about 160,000 clones, 70% to 90% seen once. Sequenced sample: PBMCs. Receptor source: a woman under 30 in good health and CMV-seronegative.

The V and J genes are TRBV2 and TRBJ2-2; tentative D call: TRBD2 (5 bases). V gave up 5 bases and J gave up 0 bases, with 7 bases separating them. This CDR3 contains 14 residues. Germline V gives CDR1 SNHLY, CDR2 FYNNEI. CDR3 sequence reads: CASSKGANTGELFF. The CDR3 DNA reads as TGTGCCAGCAGTAAGGGAGCGAACACCGGGGAGCTGTTTTTT.

The rearrangement links TRBV19 to TRBJ1-5, with 7 bases aligning to TRBD1. Germline loops: CDR1 LNHDA, CDR2 SQIVND (reference sequence). There are 15 residues in the CDR3. V was clipped by 5 bases and J by 7 bases; unmatched bases: 11. Here the CDR3 DNA reads TGTGCCAGTAGTTCACAGACAGGGTCTGGCCAGCCCCAGCATTTT. Residues: CASSSQTGSGQPQHF.

J is TRBJ2-6 and V is TRBV27, with D unclear. The germline V gene has CDR1 MNHEY and CDR2 SMNVEV (reference sequence). Trimming cost V 1 base and J 0 bases, with 7 bases left between them. The CDR3 loop spans 16 amino acids. The CDR3 protein is CASSLLQPSGANVLTF. The CDR3 DNA sequence: TGTGCCAGCAGTTTATTACAGCCCTCTGGGGCCAACGTCCTGACTTTC.

The V gene is TRBV28, the J gene TRBJ2-5, with 11 nucleotides matching TRBD2. The J call is doubtful: the DNA matches TRBJ2-7 better. CDR1 and CDR2 from the germline V gene are MDHEN and SYDVKM. The CDR3 loop spans 15 amino acids. The chain's CDR3 is CASSQTSGSLYEQYF. CDR3 DNA: TGTGCCAGCAGCCAAACTAGCGGGAGTTTGTACGAGCAGTACTTC.

This chain links TRBV7-8 with TRBJ2-5, with D tentatively TRBD2 (6 bases). The germline V gene has CDR1 SGHVS and CDR2 FQNEAQ. The CDR3 sequence is 14 residues long. The V gene lost 1 base and the J gene lost 4 bases, with 10 bases spanning the gap. For the CDR3, the DNA is TGTGCCAGCAGCTTAGACGGGAGTGGAGAGACCCAGTACTTC. Translated: CASSLDGSGETQYF.

The J gene is TRBJ1-1, the V gene TRBV18, with D tentatively TRBD1 (6 bases). V was shortened by 4 bases and J by 4 bases, with 19 bases between the two germline ends. The germline V gene has CDR1 KGHSH and CDR2 LQKENI. The CDR3 totals 16 residues. CDR3 protein: CASSRTLQGGGTEAFF. The CDR3 bases are TGTGCCAGCTCACGGACATTACAGGGTGGAGGCACTGAAGCTTTCTTT.

This clone was detected once. The V and J genes are TRBV28 and TRBJ1-3, with a weak D call TRBD1 (5 bases). The V and J ends lost 6 bases and 3 bases respectively, with 12 bases between them. This CDR3 spans 14 amino acids. Germline CDR1 and CDR2: MDHEN and SYDVKM. The CDR3 DNA reads TGTGCCAGCAGACTCCGACAGATTGGAAACACCATATATTTT. It translates to CASRLRQIGNTIYF.

The rearrangement joins TRBV27 to TRBJ2-3; 13 nucleotides match TRBD2. The length of the CDR3 is 19 residues. The germline V gene encodes CDR1 MNHEY and CDR2 SMNVEV (reference sequence). Trimming cost V 5 bases and J 2 bases; bases outside gene matches: 13. Written as DNA, the CDR3 is TGTGCCAGCAGTCTACTCGGACTAGCGGGAGTTCCCCACACAGATACGCAGTATTTT. This translates into CASSLLGLAGVPHTDTQYF.

This chain links TRBV11-2 with TRBJ2-5, with D unclear. CDR3 size: 15 residues. Germline loops: CDR1 SGHAT, CDR2 FQNNGV. The germline V and J ends were trimmed by 0 bases and 1 base, with 9 bases remaining between them. CDR3 amino acids: CASSLEAGTQETQYF. CDR3 in DNA: TGTGCCAGCAGCTTAGAAGCAGGAACCCAAGAGACCCAGTACTTC. The variable domain in full, with the rest retrieved from reference TRBV11-2 and TRBJ2-5, is EAGVAQSPRYKIIEKRQSVAFWCNPISGHATLYWYQQILGQGPKLLIQFQNNGVVDDSQLPKDRFSAERLKGVDSTLKIQPAKLEDSAVYLCASSLEAGTQETQYFGPGTRLLVL.

This clone came up once. The chain combines TRBV15 with TRBJ2-3; no definite D call. The CDR3 contains 14 residues. From germline, CDR1 is LNHNV and CDR2 YYDKDF (reference sequence). Trimming stripped 6 bases from V and 0 bases from J, with 10 bases between. The CDR3 protein is CATSSGLSTDTQYF. The CDR3 DNA reads TGTGCCACCAGTTCCGGGTTGAGCACAGATACGCAGTATTTT.

The rearrangement uses TRBV7-8 and TRBJ2-1; unclear D gene. Trimming stripped 4 bases from V and 3 bases from J, with 13 bases between. CDR3 length equals 15 residues. The germline CDR1 and CDR2 sequences are SGHVS and FQNEAQ. The CDR3 nucleotides are TGTGCCAGCAGCTCAGAGGCCCTAGTCTACAATGAGCAGTTCTTC. It translates to CASSSEALVYNEQFF.

The sample holds a few counts of this clone. The V call is TRBV6-5, the J call TRBJ1-2, with D perhaps TRBD1 (6 bases). V lost 0 bases and J 3 bases, leaving 11 bases between the germline ends. The CDR3 length is 15 residues. CDR1 and CDR2 from the germline V gene are MNHEY and SVGAGI. The CDR3 spells CASSYSRQGHYGYTF. The DNA for the CDR3 is TGTGCCAGCAGTTACTCTAGGCAGGGGCACTATGGCTACACCTTC.

Remarks on this clone: This CDR3 is also generated by other DNA sequences in the sample. J is TRBJ1-2 and V is TRBV5-1, with a tentative D call TRBD1 (6 bases). The CDR3 runs 12 residues. The germline CDR1 and CDR2 sequences are SGHRS and YFSETQ. Deletions cut 4 bases from V and 4 bases from J, with 8 bases between. CDR3 nucleotides: TGCGCCAGCAGCCCGGACAGCTATGGCTACACCTTC. Translated: CASSPDSYGYTF.

The V and J genes are TRBV19 and TRBJ2-1; 7 nucleotides align to TRBD1. The CDR3 extends over 14 amino acids. V shed 6 bases, J shed 0 bases, and the junction held 2 bases outside the gene matches. The V gene's germline CDR1 is LNHDA and CDR2 SQIVND (reference sequence). The CDR3, as DNA: TGTGCCAGTAGCAGGGGGAGCTCCTACAATGAGCAGTTCTTC. It encodes CASSRGSSYNEQFF.

This chain joins TRBV5-1 and TRBJ2-3, with 7 bases identical to TRBD2. The length of the CDR3 is 15 residues. The trim removed 0 bases at V and 5 bases at J, leaving 6 bases unmatched. From germline, CDR1 is SGHRS and CDR2 YFSETQ. The CDR3 DNA reads TGCGCCAGCAGCTTGGCCTCGGGGGGAGGAGATACGCAGTATTTT. It is translated as CASSLASGGGDTQYF.

The rearrangement joins TRBV2 to TRBJ2-1; TRBD2 matches at 7 bases. The CDR3 spans 15 residues. With V trimmed by 3 bases and J by 3 bases, 5 bases remained unmatched. CDR1 SNHLY and CDR2 FYNNEI come from the germline V gene. The CDR3 spells CASSDQGLLYNEQFF. CDR3 bases: TGTGCCAGCAGTGACCAGGGACTACTCTACAATGAGCAGTTCTTC.

This clone came up a few times. The gene calls are TRBV7-8 and TRBJ1-5; 7 bases align to TRBD1. J gave up 4 bases and V 6 bases, and 6 bases lay outside the gene matches. The V gene's germline CDR1 is SGHVS and CDR2 FQNEAQ. The CDR3 runs 14 residues. CDR3 sequence (DNA): TGTGCCAGCAGTATACAGGGGAAGAATCAGCCCCAGCATTTT. This codes for CASSIQGKNQPQHF.

This chain links TRBV6-5 with TRBJ2-7, with D tentatively TRBD2 (6 bases). The CDR3 loop spans 14 amino acids. Germline CDR1 reads MNHEY; CDR2 reads SVGAGI. V lost 11 bases and J lost 5, with 22 bases in between. DNA of the CDR3: TGTGCCTCAAGGCTTCGGGGACTCGGGAACGAGCAGTACTTC. It specifies CASRLRGLGNEQYF.

V gene TRBV20-1 combines with J gene TRBJ1-1; TRBD1 aligns across 7 bases. Trimming cost V 4 bases and J 8 bases; bases outside gene matches: 4. Germline CDR1 is DFQATT and CDR2 is SNEGSKA (reference sequence). The CDR3 covers 11 residues. The chain's CDR3 is CSAKTTGEAFF. The CDR3 DNA follows: TGCAGTGCTAAGACGACAGGGGAAGCTTTCTTT.

The J gene is TRBJ1-1, the V gene TRBV19; 7 bases fit TRBD1. Germline V gene lookup returns CDR1 LNHDA and CDR2 SQIVND (reference sequence). V trimming: 5 bases; J trimming: 1 base; junction bases outside the gene matches: 4. The CDR3 covers 14 residues. CDR3 sequence reads: CASSYGQENTEAFF. Written as DNA, the CDR3 is TGTGCCAGTAGTTATGGACAGGAGAACACTGAAGCTTTCTTT.

This rearrangement joins TRBV7-8 to TRBJ1-4, with a tentative D call TRBD1 (5 bases). There are 16 residues in the CDR3. The V gene lost 2 bases and the J gene lost 3 bases, with 13 bases spanning the gap. Looked up from germline, CDR1 is SGHVS and CDR2 is FQNEAQ. The CDR3 loop reads CASSLLYGAANEKLFF. The CDR3 region has the DNA TGTGCCAGCAGCTTATTGTATGGGGCAGCTAATGAAAAACTGTTTTTT.

The CDR3 here is CATRGDQETQYF. CDR3 DNA sequence: TGTGCTACCCGGGGGGACCAAGAGACCCAGTACTTC. V gene TRBV7-9 combines with J gene TRBJ2-5; 7 bases are shared with TRBD2. The CDR3 is 12 amino acids. Germline-derived CDR1 and CDR2 are SEHNR and FQNEAQ (reference sequence).

Worth noting for this clone: Other DNA variants within this sample encode the same CDR3. The V and J genes are TRBV7-8 and TRBJ2-3; perhaps TRBD1 as D (6 bases). The length of the CDR3 is 15 residues. V was trimmed by 2 bases and J by 0 bases, leaving 9 bases between them. The V gene's germline CDR1 is SGHVS and CDR2 FQNEAQ. The CDR3 loop is CASSLYQGSTDTQYF. The DNA for the CDR3 is TGTGCCAGCAGCTTATATCAGGGGAGCACAGATACGCAGTATTTT.

This clone was counted a few times. The gene calls are TRBV6-1 and TRBJ2-3; 10 bases fit TRBD2. Germline values: CDR1 MNHNS, CDR2 SASEGT. This CDR3 is 15 amino acids long. The junction had 9 bases not matched to a gene; V was cut back by 6 bases and J by 6 bases. The CDR3 region is CASSPERGGRDTQYF. CDR3 nucleotides: TGTGCCAGCAGCCCCGAGCGGGGGGGCCGGGATACGCAGTATTTT.

V gene TRBV9 combines with J gene TRBJ1-3; 9 bases are a match to TRBD1. The ends lost 3 bases at V and 1 base at J; junction bases unmatched: 5. The CDR3 runs to 16 residues. The germline V gene has CDR1 SGDLS and CDR2 YYNGEE. The CDR3 DNA reads as TGTGCCAGCAGCGGGGGACAGGGCGGTTCTGGAAACACCATATATTTT. Its protein is CASSGGQGGSGNTIYF.

The chain has TRBV9 and TRBJ2-4; D may be TRBD2 (7 bases). Trimming removed 0 bases at V and 5 bases at J, with 15 bases between. The CDR3 has 16 amino acids. Germline-derived CDR1 and CDR2 are SGDLS and YYNGEE. CDR3 protein: CASSVDQAGAENIQYF. For the CDR3, the DNA is TGTGCCAGCAGCGTAGACCAGGCGGGGGCCGAAAACATTCAGTACTTC.

J is TRBJ2-5 and V is TRBV6-1; TRBD2 matches 9 bases. The DNA end lines up better with TRBJ2-7; the J call may be wrong. Germline V gene lookup returns CDR1 MNHNS and CDR2 SASEGT. The CDR3 loop spans 15 amino acids. CDR3 protein: CASRREASGIYEQYF. For the CDR3, the DNA is TGTGCCAGCAGGAGGGAGGCTAGCGGGATCTACGAGCAGTACTTC.

The J gene is TRBJ2-5, the V gene TRBV7-7; 10 nucleotides agree with TRBD1. This CDR3 comprises 14 residues. V dropped 4 bases and J dropped 2; count of bases not matched to a gene: 1. Germline CDR1 reads SSHAT; CDR2 reads FNYEAQ (reference sequence). CDR3 in amino acids: CASSWDRGQETQYF. The DNA of the CDR3 is TGTGCCAGCAGCTGGGACAGGGGTCAAGAGACCCAGTACTTC.

The rearrangement joins TRBV27 to TRBJ1-2, with 9 bases lining up with TRBD1. CDR3 length: 16 amino acids. V lost 5 bases to trimming and J lost 2 bases; unmatched junction nucleotides: 9. The germline gives CDR1 MNHEY, CDR2 SMNVEV (reference sequence). The CDR3 here is CASSLTGGSFNYGYTF. The CDR3 bases are TGTGCCAGCAGTCTAACAGGGGGCAGTTTCAACTATGGCTACACCTTC.

The chain uses TRBV6-6 and TRBJ1-1; 9 bases match TRBD1. Looked up from germline, CDR1 is MNHNY and CDR2 is SVGAGI (reference sequence). This CDR3 is 15 amino acids long. Trimming took 4 bases from V and 1 from J; bases not matched to a gene: 4. Here the CDR3 DNA reads TGTGCCAGCAGTTCCACAGGGGGCTGGAACACTGAAGCTTTCTTT. It encodes CASSSTGGWNTEAFF.